What follows are 21 T cell receptor beta chains derived from one specimen sequenced in a study of blood T cells in healthy people across ages. A second PCR, run for about 6 to 11 cycles, used a sample-barcoded 5' primer plus a J-beta primer mix. TCRdb reprocessed the 5' RACE reads via MiXCR and lists one record per CDR3 protein. The sample carries roughly 1,300,000 distinct CDR3 sequences, 55% to 75% recorded once. The sample consisted of blood. These receptors all come from a man younger than 30 in good health.

The count of this clonotype is one. The chain uses TRBV7-2 and TRBJ2-3; 7 positions agree with TRBD2. The CDR3 is 15 amino acids. From germline, CDR1 is SGHTA and CDR2 FQGNSA. V lost 7 bases, J lost 0 bases, and 7 bases stayed unmatched. In DNA form, the CDR3 reads TGTGCCAGCATCGAACTAGCGTCTAGCACAGATACGCAGTATTTT. Its translation is CASIELASSTDTQYF.

This clonotype was picked up a small number of times. CDR3 loop: CASTPGQHSSNTGELFF. The CDR3 nucleotides are TGTGCCAGCACCCCGGGACAGCATTCTTCGAACACCGGGGAGCTGTTTTTT. The chain carries TRBV6-6 and TRBJ2-2, with 7 bases matching TRBD1. Germline V gene lookup returns CDR1 MNHNY and CDR2 SVGAGI (reference sequence). CDR3 length: 17 amino acids. With V trimmed by 7 bases and J by 0 bases, 11 bases remained unmatched.

The CDR3 region is CATSRTRTGPQGNYGYTF. In nucleotides, the CDR3 is TGTGCCACCAGCAGGACCAGAACAGGTCCCCAGGGGAACTATGGCTACACCTTC. This rearrangement joins TRBV15 to TRBJ1-2; possible D gene TRBD1, 6 bases. Trimming removed 3 bases from V and 2 bases from J, with 22 bases in between. CDR3 length: 18 residues. Germline V gene data show CDR1 as LNHNV and CDR2 as YYDKDF (reference sequence).

The V and J genes are TRBV27 and TRBJ2-5; TRBD2 matches 7 bases. Losses at the gene ends were 6 bases for V and 0 bases for J; bases not matched to a gene: 10. The germline V gene has CDR1 MNHEY and CDR2 SMNVEV (reference sequence). The CDR3 spans 16 residues. This chain's CDR3 is CASSPSAGEYQETQYF. The CDR3 region has the DNA TGTGCCAGCAGCCCGTCCGCGGGGGAGTACCAAGAGACCCAGTACTTC.

This chain's CDR3 is CASSLPGGTAGELFF. The CDR3 bases are TGTGCCAGCAGCTTACCCGGCGGGACTGCTGGGGAGCTGTTTTTT. The rearrangement uses TRBV13 and TRBJ2-2; maybe TRBD2 (6 bases). Germline CDR1 reads PRHDT; CDR2 reads FYEKMQ (reference sequence). The V and J ends lost 2 bases and 8 bases respectively, with 15 bases between them. CDR3 length: 15 amino acids.

DNA for the CDR3: TGCAGTGCTAGAGAATTACTAGTGGTTTCCTACAATGAGCAGTTCTTC. This translates into CSARELLVVSYNEQFF. The rearrangement uses TRBV20-1 and TRBJ2-1; D perhaps matches TRBD2 (5 bases). Per germline, CDR1 DFQATT and CDR2 SNEGSKA (reference sequence). The CDR3 extends over 16 amino acids. Trimming cost V 0 bases and J 1 base, with 13 bases left between them.

A few counts support this clonotype. The rearrangement joins TRBV2 to TRBJ1-1; D remains unclear. CDR3 length: 15 amino acids. Germline-derived CDR1 and CDR2 are SNHLY and FYNNEI. Trimming removed 2 bases at V and 0 bases at J, with 10 bases between. CDR3 nucleotide sequence: TGTGCCAGCAGTGAAATAGGGCGAGTGAACACTGAAGCTTTCTTT. Translation: CASSEIGRVNTEAFF.

V is TRBV20-1 and J is TRBJ2-1; D is perhaps TRBD2 (5 bases). Germline V gives CDR1 DFQATT, CDR2 SNEGSKA (reference sequence). The V gene lost 3 bases and the J gene lost 3 bases, with 12 bases spanning the gap. The CDR3 runs 14 residues. The CDR3 protein is CSARALEVYNEQFF. For the CDR3, the DNA is TGCAGTGCTAGGGCCCTGGAGGTCTACAATGAGCAGTTCTTC.

This clonotype was seen only a few times. The V call is TRBV20-1, the J call TRBJ1-1, with 7 bases fitting TRBD1. V trimming: 3 bases; J trimming: 3 bases; junction bases outside the gene matches: 1. Germline CDR1 and CDR2: DFQATT and SNEGSKA (reference sequence). This CDR3 contains 12 residues. The CDR3 nucleotides read TGCAGTGCTAGCCAGGGGGACACTGAAGCTTTCTTT. Protein product: CSASQGDTEAFF.

The rearrangement links TRBV6-2 or TRBV6-3 to TRBJ2-1; 9 bases fit TRBD2. With 5 bases clipped from V and 13 bases from J, the junction kept 6 bases outside the gene matches. CDR1 and CDR2 from the germline V gene are MNHEY and SVGEGT. This CDR3 is 12 amino acids long. In DNA, the CDR3 is TGTGCCAGCAGTAAACTAGCGGGTAAACAGTTCTTC. Translation gives CASSKLAGKQFF.

J is TRBJ2-4 and V is TRBV7-9; a possible D gene is TRBD1 (5 bases). CDR1 and CDR2 (germline): SEHNR, FQNEAQ (reference sequence). Trimming took off 5 bases at V and 1 base at J, with 18 bases between the two ends. The CDR3 length is 17 residues. Here the CDR3 DNA reads TGTGCCAGCAGCGAAGCAGGGTTAGCTCTGGCCAAAAACATTCAGTACTTC. Translation: CASSEAGLALAKNIQYF.

The genes are TRBV28 and TRBJ2-4, with D possibly matching TRBD1 (6 bases). The DNA end is more similar to TRBJ2-7, so the J call may be wrong. The CDR3 length is 15 residues. Per germline, CDR1 MDHEN and CDR2 SYDVKM. The CDR3 DNA reads as TGTGCCAGCAGTTCCGGGATACAGGGTCCCTACGAGCAGTACTTC. This translates into CASSSGIQGPYEQYF.

The chain uses TRBV29-1 and TRBJ2-7; a possible D gene is TRBD2 (5 bases). Germline V gene lookup returns CDR1 SQVTM and CDR2 ANQGSEA. V was cut by 4 bases and J by 7 bases, with 14 bases left in between. The CDR3 consists of 12 residues. CDR3 sequence (DNA): TGCAGCGTTGCGGAGGCAGTTGGGGAGCAGTACTTC. Its translation is CSVAEAVGEQYF.

V usage is TRBV30 and J usage is TRBJ2-1; D is unresolved. CDR3 length equals 13 residues. V was trimmed by 2 bases and J by 8 bases, leaving 13 bases between them. Looked up from germline, CDR1 is GTSNPN and CDR2 is SVGIG (reference sequence). CDR3 residues: CAWSPGKSYEQFF. The CDR3 bases are TGTGCCTGGAGTCCTGGTAAAAGTTATGAGCAGTTCTTC. The whole variable domain, remainder taken from reference TRBV30 and TRBJ2-1, is SQTIHQWPATLVQPVGSPLSLECTVEGTSNPNLYWYRQAAGRGLQLLFYSVGIGQISSEVPQNLSASRPQDRQFILSSKKLLLSDSGFYLCAWSPGKSYEQFFGPGTRLTVL.

The chain links TRBV7-2 to TRBJ2-7, with 9 bases lining up with TRBD2. Germline CDR1 and CDR2: SGHTA and FQGNSA. V shed 2 bases and J 7 bases; nucleotides not matched to a gene: 9. CDR3 length: 15 amino acids. The CDR3, as DNA: TGTGCCAGCAGCTTACCGGGACTAGCCCTTTGGGAGCAGTACTTC. It specifies CASSLPGLALWEQYF.

The rearrangement links TRBV10-3 to TRBJ2-5; no reliable D call. Trimming took 4 bases from V and 2 from J, leaving 11 bases between them. This CDR3 spans 14 amino acids. The V gene's germline CDR1 is ENHRY and CDR2 SYGVKD. The CDR3 bases are TGTGCCATCAGTGTGGAGCCTTCTCAAGAGACCCAGTACTTC. It specifies CAISVEPSQETQYF.

This clonotype showed up just once. J is TRBJ2-4 and V is TRBV15; no firm D call. The germline CDR1 and CDR2 sequences are LNHNV and YYDKDF (reference sequence). The V gene lost 8 bases and the J gene lost 1 base, with 15 bases spanning the gap. The CDR3 sequence is 15 residues long. CDR3 protein: CATGPLRQAKNIQYF. Written as DNA, the CDR3 is TGTGCCACCGGACCCCTGAGGCAGGCCAAAAACATTCAGTACTTC.

The V and J genes are TRBV20-1 and TRBJ2-7; 10 positions agree with TRBD1. CDR1 and CDR2 from the germline V gene are DFQATT and SNEGSKA (reference sequence). Trimming at V came to 8 bases and at J to 2 bases, leaving 9 bases not matched to a gene. This CDR3 spans 14 amino acids. The CDR3 sequence is CSSKHGTGAYEQYF. The CDR3 DNA reads TGCAGTTCAAAACACGGGACAGGGGCCTACGAGCAGTACTTC.

This rearrangement joins TRBV2 to TRBJ1-2, with 10 bases lining up with TRBD1. CDR3 length: 13 amino acids. The trim removed 7 bases at V and 4 bases at J, leaving 3 bases unmatched. Germline-derived CDR1 and CDR2 are SNHLY and FYNNEI. The CDR3 DNA is TGTGCCAGCAAGAGGACAGGGGGCTATGGCTACACCTTC. This gives the protein CASKRTGGYGYTF.

The V call is TRBV6-2 or TRBV6-3, the J call TRBJ2-4, with D possibly TRBD2 on 5 matching bases. Looked up from germline, CDR1 is MNHEY and CDR2 is SVGEGT. Trimming cost V 6 bases and J 9 bases, with 21 bases left between them. The CDR3 loop spans 15 amino acids. The DNA of the CDR3 is TGTGCCAGCAGCCCCCTTGGGAGTTCTATGGGCATTCAGTACTTC. Encoded protein: CASSPLGSSMGIQYF.

The gene calls are TRBV7-8 and TRBJ2-3; D call uncertain. CDR1 and CDR2 (germline): SGHVS, FQNEAQ. The germline V and J ends were trimmed by 3 bases and 6 bases, with 10 bases remaining between them. The CDR3 loop spans 13 amino acids. CDR3 amino acids: CASSFLVGDTQYF. As DNA, the CDR3 is TGTGCCAGCAGCTTCCTAGTGGGCGATACGCAGTATTTT.